This passage covers 30 T cell receptor beta chains from one sample sequenced in a study of blood T cells in healthy people across ages. The use of a sample-barcoded 5' primer and a J-beta primer mix characterized a second PCR of about 6 to 12 cycles. MiXCR, applied by TCRdb to the 5' RACE reads, yields one record per CDR3 protein. The profile covers more than 1.4 million distinct CDR3 sequences, with around 42% appearing a single time and 6.5% to 10% taken by the ten largest. The specimen sequenced was blood. The receptors shown here come from a woman under 30 in good health.

The chain recombines TRBV5-1 with TRBJ1-1, with a weak D call TRBD1 (5 bases). This CDR3 comprises 14 residues. Germline V gene data show CDR1 as SGHRS and CDR2 as YFSETQ. The V end was cut by 5 bases, the J end by 3 bases, with 14 bases between. CDR3 sequence: CASSPMTVYTEAFF. In nucleotides, the CDR3 is TGCGCCAGCAGTCCCATGACAGTGTACACTGAAGCTTTCTTT.

This clonotype has more than one count but fewer than ten. The rearrangement joins TRBV6-5 to TRBJ1-2; D not certain. Germline loops: CDR1 MNHEY, CDR2 SVGAGI. V was pared by 6 bases and J by 6 bases, with 17 bases between. CDR3 size: 14 residues. CDR3 in DNA: TGTGCCAGCAGCCAAACGGACGGTGAAGATGGCTACACCTTC. Amino acids: CASSQTDGEDGYTF.

The gene calls are TRBV7-9 and TRBJ2-1; 15 nucleotides match TRBD2. The germline CDR1 and CDR2 sequences are SEHNR and FQNEAQ (reference sequence). CDR3 length equals 16 residues. V lost 5 bases, J lost 10 bases, and 9 bases stayed unmatched. CDR3 sequence reads: CASSPRTSGRVKEQFF. CDR3 DNA: TGTGCCAGCAGCCCACGGACTAGCGGGAGGGTCAAGGAGCAGTTCTTC. The full variable domain, rest sourced from reference TRBV7-9 and TRBJ2-1, is DTGVSQNPRHKITKRGQNVTFRCDPISEHNRLYWYRQTLGQGPEFLTYFQNEAQLEKSRLLSDRFSAERPKGSFSTLEIQRTEQGDSAMYLCASSPRTSGRVKEQFFGPGTRLTVL.

There are a few counts of this clonotype. The chain uses TRBV5-1 and TRBJ2-7; D may be TRBD2 (6 bases). Trimming left V 6 bases short and J 7 bases short, with 17 bases between. This CDR3 contains 13 residues. Germline CDR1 SGHRS, CDR2 YFSETQ. For the CDR3, the DNA is TGCGCCAGCACCATTAGCGGATACAATGAGCAGTACTTC. The encoded protein is CASTISGYNEQYF.

This clonotype was observed a handful of times. A much larger clone lies one base from this, so it may be a read error. The chain couples TRBV10-3 to TRBJ1-5; D remains unclear. V was pared by 1 base and J by 1 base, with 5 bases between. The germline V gene encodes CDR1 ENHRY and CDR2 SYGVKD. CDR3 length: 14 amino acids. CDR3 protein: CAISEYESNQPQHF. In DNA, the CDR3 is TGTGCCATCAGTGAGTACGAGAGCAATCAGCCCCAGCATTTT.

The chain combines TRBV19 with TRBJ2-5; maybe TRBD1 (6 bases). The CDR3 is 14 residues long. Germline V gene sequence: CDR1 LNHDA, CDR2 SQIVND (reference sequence). V lost 2 bases to trimming and J lost 3 bases, with 10 bases between them. The CDR3 region is CASSIRTAKETQYF. The CDR3 bases are TGTGCCAGTAGTATACGGACAGCTAAAGAGACCCAGTACTTC.

The rearrangement uses TRBV4-1 and TRBJ2-6; perhaps TRBD1 as D (6 bases). CDR3 length: 18 amino acids. V lost 1 base and J lost 1, with 14 bases in between. Germline CDR1 and CDR2: MGHRA and YSYEKL. CDR3 DNA sequence: TGCGCCAGCAGCCAAGGACAGGTATCATCGTCTGGGGCCAACGTCCTGACTTTC. Protein: CASSQGQVSSSGANVLTF.

In its sample, this clonotype was seen a few times. The chain employs TRBV20-1 and TRBJ2-1; TRBD2 agrees at 8 bases. This CDR3 has 16 residues. Looked up from germline, CDR1 is DFQATT and CDR2 is SNEGSKA (reference sequence). With V trimmed by 5 bases and J by 8 bases, 17 bases remained unmatched. Written as DNA, the CDR3 is TGCAGTGCTCGTAGCCTCGGGACTAGTAGGTTTTATGAGCAGTTCTTC. Its protein is CSARSLGTSRFYEQFF.

This chain connects TRBV21-1 to TRBJ2-7; the table's D gene call, TRBD2, was not cross checked with the DNA. TRBV21-1 is a documented pseudogene. The CDR3 spans 10 residues. The CDR3 spells CAPSGNVQYF. For the CDR3, the DNA is TGTGCCCCCTCGGGGAACGTGCAGTACTTC.

Many counts were recorded for this clonotype. The CDR3 region has the DNA TGCAGCGCAGGGGGGGACGGAACCTACGAGCAGTACTTC. Translation: CSAGGDGTYEQYF. This chain connects TRBV29-1 to TRBJ2-7; D is possibly TRBD1 or TRBD2 (7 bases each). The germline V gene encodes CDR1 SQVTM and CDR2 ANQGSEA. The CDR3 sequence is 13 residues long. Trimming took 7 bases from V and 2 from J, leaving 15 bases between them.

There are a few counts of this clonotype. CDR3 protein: CASSSDVGQETQYF. CDR3 bases: TGCGCCAGCTCTTCGGATGTGGGACAAGAGACCCAGTACTTC. This sequence joins TRBV5-1 and TRBJ2-5, with D uncertain. This CDR3 spans 14 amino acids. V was clipped by 7 bases and J by 2 bases, with 15 bases between them. The germline V gene has CDR1 SGHRS and CDR2 YFSETQ.

This clonotype has at least ten counts. This sequence joins TRBV11-2 and TRBJ2-7; D is unclear. V was cut by 3 bases and J by 5 bases, with 8 bases left in between. The CDR3 extends over 12 amino acids. Germline lookup yields CDR1 SGHAT and CDR2 FQNNGV. The CDR3, as DNA: TGTGCCAGCAGCTTTTTTGGGGACGAGCAGTACTTC. Protein sequence: CASSFFGDEQYF.

This clonotype was picked up one time. Germline and junction disagree at one end, which may indicate a read error. The chain uses TRBV6-2 or TRBV6-3 and TRBJ2-1; D may be TRBD1 or TRBD2 (5 bases each). CDR1 is MNHEY and CDR2 is SVGEGT in the germline V gene. The CDR3 totals 15 residues. The CDR3 sequence: CASSYSGPRYNEQFF. The CDR3 coding sequence is TGTGCCAGCAGCTACTCGGGACCAAGATACAATGAGCAGTTCTTC.

This clonotype was counted between two and nine times. The rearrangement uses TRBV15 and TRBJ1-5; D gene unclear. V lost 8 bases and J lost 6, with 8 bases in between. Germline lookup yields CDR1 LNHNV and CDR2 YYDKDF (reference sequence). The CDR3 runs 11 residues. The CDR3 loop reads CATWGVQPQHF. The DNA for the CDR3 is TGTGCCACCTGGGGAGTTCAGCCCCAGCATTTT.

V usage is TRBV27 and J usage is TRBJ2-7; 11 bases fit TRBD2. Per the germline V gene, CDR1 is MNHEY and CDR2 is SMNVEV (reference sequence). V was pared by 5 bases and J by 7 bases, with 10 bases of the junction left unmatched. The CDR3 contains 15 residues. The DNA for the CDR3 is TGTGCCAGCAGTCCAGGACTAGCGGGCTACAATGAGCAGTACTTC. Translated, it gives CASSPGLAGYNEQYF.

The chain carries TRBV7-8 and TRBJ1-5; possibly TRBD1 for D (6 bases). The CDR3 sequence is 15 residues long. Trimming took 5 bases from V and 2 from J, leaving 13 bases between them. Germline CDR1 is SGHVS and CDR2 is FQNEAQ. CDR3 nucleotides: TGTGCCAGCAGCCCAGACAGGAGTGGCAATCAGCCCCAGCATTTT. This codes for CASSPDRSGNQPQHF.

The chain has TRBV20-1 and TRBJ2-7, with D hard to call. The J call may be faulty, since TRBJ2-5 better matches the DNA end. CDR1 is DFQATT and CDR2 is SNEGSKA in the germline V gene (reference sequence). The CDR3 is 13 residues long. CDR3 protein: CSAREGSKETQYF. In nucleotides, the CDR3 is TGCAGTGCTAGAGAAGGTTCAAAAGAGACCCAGTACTTC.

This chain uses TRBV15 with TRBJ1-1; D is undetermined. Deletions cut 0 bases from V and 11 bases from J, with 13 bases between. The CDR3 has 13 residues. Germline assignment: CDR1 LNHNV and CDR2 YYDKDF (reference sequence). CDR3: CATSRDSGFPAFF. CDR3 bases: TGTGCCACCAGCAGAGATTCAGGTTTCCCGGCTTTCTTT.

On this clonotype: One end of the junction fails to match germline, which may point to a read error. The chain has TRBV11-2 and TRBJ2-7, with D possibly matching TRBD1 (6 bases). CDR3 size: 14 residues. Germline assignment: CDR1 SGHAT and CDR2 FQNNGV. CDR3 nucleotide sequence: TGTGTCAGCAGTACTACACAGGGTTCGGGCGAGCAGTACTTC. Residues: CVSSTTQGSGEQYF.

This clonotype was found a few times. The chain couples TRBV5-1 to TRBJ2-3; 10 nucleotides line up with TRBD1. Germline CDR1 SGHRS, CDR2 YFSETQ. This CDR3 region has 14 residues. V gave up 3 bases and J gave up 9 bases; unmatched junction bases: 7. The DNA of the CDR3 is TGCGCCAGCAGCTCGGACGTGACAGGGGGCACGCAGTATTTT. Translating gives CASSSDVTGGTQYF.

J is TRBJ1-4 and V is TRBV6-5; D possibly corresponds to TRBD1 (5 bases). This CDR3 spans 13 amino acids. Trimming left V 6 bases short and J 7 bases short, with 12 bases between. CDR1 and CDR2 from the germline V gene are MNHEY and SVGAGI. The CDR3 coding sequence is TGTGCCAGCAGCTGGGGGGATTTTGAAAAACTGTTTTTT. It codes for CASSWGDFEKLFF.

V is TRBV7-2 and J is TRBJ1-2, with D possibly matching TRBD1 (6 bases). Germline CDR1 and CDR2: SGHTA and FQGNSA. This CDR3 is 15 amino acids long. The germline V and J ends were trimmed by 2 bases and 8 bases, with 18 bases remaining between them. CDR3 amino acids: CASSLWGNRDEGYTF. CDR3 in DNA: TGTGCCAGCAGCTTATGGGGAAACAGGGACGAGGGCTACACCTTC.

The chain links TRBV7-6 to TRBJ2-1, with 7 bases lining up with TRBD1. V lost 5 bases to trimming and J lost 6 bases; unmatched junction nucleotides: 10. CDR1 and CDR2 from the germline V gene are SGHVS and FNYEAQ. The CDR3 loop spans 15 amino acids. CDR3 DNA: TGTGCCAGCAGCCACACCGGGACAGTACCCAATGAGCAGTTCTTC. Encoded protein: CASSHTGTVPNEQFF.

This clonotype has more than one count but fewer than ten. The rearrangement uses TRBV30 and TRBJ1-2; D remains unclear. The germline CDR1 and CDR2 sequences are GTSNPN and SVGIG (reference sequence). The V end was cut by 1 base, the J end by 3 bases, with 3 bases between. The CDR3 is 11 amino acids. The DNA for the CDR3 is TGTGCCTGGAGTGAAGACTATGGCTACACCTTC. Translated: CAWSEDYGYTF.

The J gene is TRBJ1-2, the V gene TRBV6-5; 9 positions match TRBD1. The CDR3 spans 14 residues. Germline values: CDR1 MNHEY, CDR2 SVGAGI. Trimming cost V 4 bases and J 6 bases; bases outside gene matches: 6. The CDR3 here is CASSSEGQGHGYTF. The CDR3 bases are TGTGCCAGCAGTTCCGAAGGACAGGGGCATGGCTACACCTTC.

The rearrangement joins TRBV12-5 to TRBJ1-1; D not resolved. The CDR3 runs to 14 residues. Germline assignment: CDR1 LGHNT and CDR2 FRNRAP. V lost 4 bases, J lost 0 bases, and 9 bases lay in between. The CDR3 loop is CASGWEAVNTEAFF. The CDR3 DNA reads TGTGCTAGTGGTTGGGAGGCGGTGAACACTGAAGCTTTCTTT.

This CDR3 reads CSASRSGRGPYEQYF. In DNA form, the CDR3 reads TGCAGTGCCTCCCGAAGCGGGAGGGGCCCCTACGAGCAGTACTTC. The genes are TRBV20-1 and TRBJ2-7; TRBD2 matches at 10 bases. Germline V gene sequence: CDR1 DFQATT, CDR2 SNEGSKA (reference sequence). Losses at the gene ends were 6 bases for V and 2 bases for J; bases not matched to a gene: 10. This CDR3 has 15 amino acids.

This chain connects TRBV27 to TRBJ2-4; the match to TRBD2 covers 14 bases. The closer fit of TRBJ2-7 to the DNA end suggests the J call may be wrong. Germline CDR1 MNHEY, CDR2 SMNVEV (reference sequence). The CDR3 has 18 residues. The CDR3 here is CASSLKGGLAGVPHEQYF. The CDR3 nucleotides read TGTGCCAGCAGTCTAAAAGGGGGACTAGCGGGAGTGCCCCACGAGCAGTACTTC.

This chain connects TRBV4-2 to TRBJ2-3; D unresolved. Germline-derived CDR1 and CDR2 are LGHNA and YNFKEQ. The CDR3 contains 13 residues. V shed 2 bases and J shed 3 bases, with 6 bases lying between them. The DNA for the CDR3 is TGTGCCAGCAGCCAAAATCTTACAGATACGCAGTATTTT. This codes for CASSQNLTDTQYF.

The rearrangement links TRBV9 to TRBJ1-2, with TRBD1 identical over 8 bases. J was trimmed by 2 bases and V by 5 bases; bases with no gene match: 8. The V gene's germline CDR1 is SGDLS and CDR2 YYNGEE. This CDR3 comprises 15 residues. The CDR3 spells CASSRMTGDNYGYTF. The CDR3 nucleotides are TGTGCCAGCAGTAGGATGACAGGGGACAACTATGGCTACACCTTC. The complete variable domain, with remaining parts taken from reference TRBV9 and TRBJ1-2, reads DSGVTQTPKHLITATGQRVTLRCSPRSGDLSVYWYQQSLDQGLQFLIQYYNGEERAKGNILERFSAQQFPDLHSELNLSSLELGDSALYFCASSRMTGDNYGYTFGSGTRLTVV.